The present T cell receptor beta chain was sequenced within a study of blood T cell repertoires in COVID-19. The V and J ends lost 3 bases and 9 bases respectively, with 18 bases between them. This CDR3 has 15 amino acids. CDR1 is SGHRS, CDR2 YFSETQ, per germline. Libraries were prepared by immunoSEQ multiplex PCR; TCRdb keeps only in-frame clonotypes and omits some of them. The sample yields 150,000 or so clones, around 80% seen once. Sequenced input: peripheral blood. This TCR was recovered from a woman aged 80 or over with active or convalescent COVID-19. V is TRBV5-1 and J is TRBJ2-2; maybe TRBD2 (6 bases). CDR3 in amino acids: CASSSGGTPNRELFF. CDR3 bases: TGCGCCAGCAGCTCTGGGGGGACCCCCAACCGGGAGCTGTTTTTT.